Included here is one T cell receptor (beta chain) sequence, with context. Its antigen is currently unknown. This sample was taken from a study of post-analysis software for immune sequencing data. Study details: As for disease course, relapsing-remitting, secondary progressive and progressive-relapsing multiple sclerosis were all included. Whole-study results and caveats: With F measure, samples from one preparation batch clustered together strongly. The study found significantly lower normalized Chao1 diversity in multiple sclerosis patients than in controls.

Carried by the TCR beta cDNA libraries were unique molecular identifiers. The yield from around 1 to 10 million T cells was 500,000 or so cDNA molecules in total. MiXCR was run by TCRdb on the PCR reads, yielding one entry per CDR3 protein. The sample includes hundreds of thousands of distinct CDR3 sequences, just under 30% of them seen just once. The receptor was isolated from a girl aged 5-17 years with multiple sclerosis. The sequenced material came from blood.

The CDR3, as DNA: TGTGCCAGCAGTTTTCCAGGGCAATACTACGAGCAGTACTTC. Translating gives CASSFPGQYYEQYF. The rearrangement joins TRBV28 to TRBJ2-7, with D possibly matching TRBD1 (5 bases). The CDR3 has 14 residues. The germline V gene encodes CDR1 MDHEN and CDR2 SYDVKM. V shed 3 bases and J shed 3 bases, with 12 bases lying between them.